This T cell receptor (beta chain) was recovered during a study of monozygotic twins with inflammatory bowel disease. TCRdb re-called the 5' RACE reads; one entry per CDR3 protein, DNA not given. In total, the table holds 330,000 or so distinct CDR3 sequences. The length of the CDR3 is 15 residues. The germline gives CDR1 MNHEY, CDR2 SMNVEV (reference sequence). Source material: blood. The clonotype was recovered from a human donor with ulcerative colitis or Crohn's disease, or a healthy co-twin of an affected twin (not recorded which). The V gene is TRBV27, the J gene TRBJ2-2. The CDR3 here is CASSLCGLNTGELFF.